A single sample is the source of the 14 T cell receptor beta chains below, sequenced in a study of cytomegalovirus exposure and HLA in healthy donors. PCR employed 60 Vbeta and 13 Jbeta primers. Repertoires were generated with immunoSEQ multiplex PCR, while TCRdb's copy carries only in-frame clones and drops some. The sample contains around 63,000 clones, more than 60% of which appear only once. Sample: PBMCs. The receptors shown here come from a woman aged 30 to 39 in good health and CMV-seronegative.

The rearrangement uses TRBV14 and TRBJ1-6; maybe TRBD1 (6 bases). From germline, CDR1 is SGHDN and CDR2 FVKESK. The V end lost 1 base, the J end lost 4 bases, and 17 bases lay between the germline ends. The CDR3 is 18 amino acids. CDR3 sequence (DNA): TGTGCCAGCAGCCAAGTGGTGACAGGCACCCCATATAATTCACCCCTCCACTTT. Translating it yields CASSQVVTGTPYNSPLHF.

The chain uses TRBV9 and TRBJ2-1; a possible D gene is TRBD1 (6 bases). V dropped 4 bases and J dropped 1 base, with 15 bases sitting between them. Germline V gives CDR1 SGDLS, CDR2 YYNGEE. This CDR3 is 16 amino acids long. The CDR3 protein is CASSPRSGVSYNEQFF. The CDR3 nucleotides are TGTGCCAGCAGCCCCCGTTCAGGGGTGTCCTACAATGAGCAGTTCTTC.

The chain couples TRBV5-6 to TRBJ2-3, with 10 bases matching TRBD2. The CDR3 length is 16 residues. Trimming at V came to 4 bases and at J to 5 bases, leaving 10 bases not matched to a gene. Germline CDR1 SGHDT, CDR2 YYEEEE. The CDR3 is CASSEGTSGVGDTQYF. The CDR3 DNA follows: TGTGCCAGCAGCGAGGGAACTAGCGGGGTCGGAGATACGCAGTATTTT.

CDR3 loop: CASRAGVKETQYF. The CDR3 DNA follows: TGTGCCAGCAGAGCGGGTGTTAAAGAGACCCAGTACTTC. The rearrangement uses TRBV2 and TRBJ2-5; tentative D call: TRBD2 (6 bases). This CDR3 region has 13 residues. Trimming pared 6 bases from V and 3 bases from J, leaving 11 bases between. The germline V gene encodes CDR1 SNHLY and CDR2 FYNNEI.

J is TRBJ1-1 and V is TRBV27; a weak D match, TRBD1 (5 bases). Germline-derived CDR1 and CDR2 are MNHEY and SMNVEV (reference sequence). V dropped 2 bases and J dropped 0 bases, with 19 bases sitting between them. The CDR3 has 18 amino acids. The CDR3 sequence: CASSLVRIQGGVNTEAFF. CDR3 in DNA: TGTGCCAGCAGTTTAGTCCGTATTCAGGGAGGAGTGAACACTGAAGCTTTCTTT.

The chain employs TRBV9 and TRBJ1-2, with no clear D. CDR1 and CDR2 from the germline V gene are SGDLS and YYNGEE. The CDR3 loop spans 14 amino acids. Trimming pared 0 bases from V and 7 bases from J, leaving 13 bases between. The CDR3 is CASSVESGVGGYTF. The CDR3 DNA reads TGTGCCAGCAGCGTAGAGTCGGGAGTAGGTGGCTACACCTTC. The full variable domain, in which reference TRBV9 and TRBJ1-2 provide the parts outside the CDR3, is DSGVTQTPKHLITATGQRVTLRCSPRSGDLSVYWYQQSLDQGLQFLIQYYNGEERAKGNILERFSAQQFPDLHSELNLSSLELGDSALYFCASSVESGVGGYTFGSGTRLTVV.

This clone was recorded only once. The gene calls are TRBV5-1 and TRBJ1-1; 7 bases map to TRBD1. The CDR3 loop spans 15 amino acids. Germline trimming cut 1 base from V and 5 bases from J; bases unmatched to any gene: 8. CDR1 SGHRS and CDR2 YFSETQ come from the germline V gene. The CDR3 protein is CASSLSARGSTEAFF. CDR3 in DNA: TGCGCCAGCAGCTTGAGTGCCAGGGGGAGTACTGAAGCTTTCTTT. Full variable domain (rest looked up from reference TRBV5-1 and TRBJ1-1): KAGVTQTPRYLIKTRGQQVTLSCSPISGHRSVSWYQQTPGQGLQFLFEYFSETQRNKGNFPGRFSGRQFSNSRSEMNVSTLELGDSALYLCASSLSARGSTEAFFGQGTRLTVV.

V is TRBV5-4 and J is TRBJ1-1, with D possibly TRBD1 on 6 matching bases. With 0 bases removed from V and 2 bases from J, the gap between germline ends came to 17 bases. The CDR3 runs to 17 residues. Germline loops: CDR1 SGHNT, CDR2 YYREEE (reference sequence). Here the CDR3 reads CASSLATGKGANTEAFF. The CDR3 region has the DNA TGTGCCAGCAGCTTGGCAACAGGGAAAGGGGCCAACACTGAAGCTTTCTTT.

V is TRBV30 and J is TRBJ1-3; D not resolved. The CDR3 has 13 residues. From germline, CDR1 is GTSNPN and CDR2 SVGIG (reference sequence). V dropped 0 bases and J dropped 2 bases, with 5 bases sitting between them. CDR3 sequence (DNA): TGTGCCTGGAGTGTAACTACTGGAAACACCATATATTTT. Translating it yields CAWSVTTGNTIYF.

As DNA, the CDR3 is TGTGCCAGTAGTAGTTTCGCAGGGTTTGATTCACCCCTCCACTTT. Translating gives CASSSFAGFDSPLHF. V gene TRBV19 combines with J gene TRBJ1-6; maybe TRBD1 (5 bases). Looked up from germline, CDR1 is LNHDA and CDR2 is SQIVND (reference sequence). The CDR3 length is 15 residues. V was shortened by 4 bases and J by 8 bases, with 15 bases between the two germline ends. The complete variable domain, with remaining parts taken from reference TRBV19 and TRBJ1-6, reads DGGITQSPKYLFRKEGQNVTLSCEQNLNHDAMYWYRQDPGQGLRLIYYSQIVNDFQKGDIAEGYSVSREKKESFPLTVTSAQKNPTAFYLCASSSFAGFDSPLHFGNGTRLTVT.

This chain uses TRBV6-6 with TRBJ2-1, with a tentative D call TRBD2 (6 bases). This CDR3 comprises 16 residues. Germline CDR1 reads MNHNY; CDR2 reads SVGAGI (reference sequence). V shed 1 base and J shed 0 bases, with 10 bases lying between them. The DNA for the CDR3 is TGTGCCAGCAGTTACTTGGGGGGTACCTCCTACAATGAGCAGTTCTTC. Its translation is CASSYLGGTSYNEQFF.

The CDR3 loop is CASSFSGESSPLHF. CDR3 nucleotide sequence: TGTGCCAGCAGCTTCTCGGGGGAGAGTTCACCCCTCCACTTT. The chain recombines TRBV7-9 with TRBJ1-6; TRBD1 is a possible D gene (5 bases). Germline CDR1 SEHNR, CDR2 FQNEAQ (reference sequence). The ends were cut back, 3 bases at V and 9 bases at J, with 12 bases in the middle. The CDR3 length is 14 residues.

The V and J genes are TRBV4-3 and TRBJ2-6, with 11 nucleotides matching TRBD1. The V segment lost 0 bases and the J segment 2 bases; nucleotides outside the gene matches: 3. The CDR3 covers 18 residues. Germline loops: CDR1 LGHNA, CDR2 YSLEER. CDR3 sequence (DNA): TGCGCCAGCAGCCAAGATAGGACAGGGGGCGCTGGGGCCAACGTCCTGACTTTC. This encodes CASSQDRTGGAGANVLTF.

V and J are TRBV6-5 and TRBJ2-7, with a weak D call TRBD1 (5 bases). The CDR3 is made up of 15 amino acids. CDR1 and CDR2 (germline): MNHEY, SVGAGI. Trimming pared 5 bases from V and 0 bases from J, leaving 14 bases between. The CDR3: CASSHLHRNSYEQYF. The CDR3 DNA reads TGTGCCAGCAGTCATCTTCACAGGAACTCCTACGAGCAGTACTTC.